This T cell receptor (beta chain) was observed in a study of blood T cells in healthy people across ages. Study findings and constraints: The recorded TCR beta diversity per million T cells decreased in a roughly linear manner with age.

Combining a sample-barcoded 5' primer with a J-beta primer mix, a second PCR ran for roughly 7 to 12 cycles. TCRdb passed the 5' RACE reads through MiXCR, listing each CDR3 protein once. Of some 1.4 million distinct CDR3 sequences in the sample, around two fifths were seen once. Germline V gives CDR1 MNHNS, CDR2 SASEGT. Trimming removed 8 bases at V and 6 bases at J, with 17 bases between. The CDR3 runs 14 residues. Comment on this clonotype: The antigen is undetermined.

The chain couples TRBV6-1 to TRBJ2-1, with unresolved D. The sample consisted of blood. The receptor's source is a woman under 30 in good health. The CDR3 sequence: CASGWGNKGNEQFF. DNA of the CDR3: TGTGCCAGCGGATGGGGAAACAAGGGCAATGAGCAGTTCTTC.